This T cell receptor beta chain was recovered during a study of response to subunit inactivated influenza vaccine. Whole-study findings and limits: New T cells are recruited in small numbers by each seasonal influenza vaccination, according to the authors' suggestion.

The CDR3 extends over 14 amino acids. Germline assignment: CDR1 MNHEY and CDR2 SMNVEV (reference sequence). TCRdb analysed the RT-PCR reads with MiXCR anew, one entry per CDR3 protein. The sample holds over 400,000 distinct CDR3 sequences; 10% to 15% are singletons and the top ten take roughly 14%. This clonotype was found a few times. The antigen remains undetermined. Compared with germline, one end of the junction differs, possibly owing to a read error. The source of this sequence is a man aged 45-65 years who received an inactivated influenza vaccine. The V call is TRBV27, the J call TRBJ2-1; 9 nucleotides agree with TRBD2. Sequenced here: PBMCs from blood, sampled about 40 days after vaccination. The CDR3 bases are TGTGCCAGCAGTCCGGGACTAGCTTCAGATCGGCGGCTCTTC. Residues: CASSPGLASDRRLF.